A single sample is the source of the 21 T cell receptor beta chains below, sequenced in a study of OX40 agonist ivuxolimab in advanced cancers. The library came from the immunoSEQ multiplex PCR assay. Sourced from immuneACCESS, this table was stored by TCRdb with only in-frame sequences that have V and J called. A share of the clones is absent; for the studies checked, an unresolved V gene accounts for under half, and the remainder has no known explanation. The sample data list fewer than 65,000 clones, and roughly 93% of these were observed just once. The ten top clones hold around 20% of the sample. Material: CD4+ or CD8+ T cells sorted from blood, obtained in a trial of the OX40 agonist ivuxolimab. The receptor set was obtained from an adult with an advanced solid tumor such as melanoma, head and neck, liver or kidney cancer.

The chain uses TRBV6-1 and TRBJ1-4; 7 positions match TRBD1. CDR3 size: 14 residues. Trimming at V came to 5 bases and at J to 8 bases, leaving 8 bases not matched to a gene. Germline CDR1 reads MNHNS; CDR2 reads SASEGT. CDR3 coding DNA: TGTGCCAGCAGTACGAGGGGGCAAGGGGAAAAACTGTTTTTT. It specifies CASSTRGQGEKLFF.

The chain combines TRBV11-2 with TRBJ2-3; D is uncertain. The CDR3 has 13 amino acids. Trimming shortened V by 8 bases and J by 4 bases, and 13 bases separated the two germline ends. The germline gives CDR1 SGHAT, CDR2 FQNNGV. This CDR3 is CASRAPYADTQYF. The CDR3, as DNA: TGTGCCAGCCGAGCCCCTTACGCAGATACGCAGTATTTT. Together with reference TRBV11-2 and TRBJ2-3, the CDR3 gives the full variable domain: EAGVAQSPRYKIIEKRQSVAFWCNPISGHATLYWYQQILGQGPKLLIQFQNNGVVDDSQLPKDRFSAERLKGVDSTLKIQPAKLEDSAVYLCASRAPYADTQYFGPGTRLTVL.

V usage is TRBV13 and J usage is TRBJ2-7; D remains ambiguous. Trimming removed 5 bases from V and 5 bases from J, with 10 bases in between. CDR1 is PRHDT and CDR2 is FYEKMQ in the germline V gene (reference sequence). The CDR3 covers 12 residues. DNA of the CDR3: TGTGCCAGCAGCCCAGGCCCCCACGAGCAGTACTTC. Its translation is CASSPGPHEQYF. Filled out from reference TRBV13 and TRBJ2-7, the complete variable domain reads AAGVIQSPRHLIKEKRETATLKCYPIPRHDTVYWYQQGPGQDPQFLISFYEKMQSDKGSIPDRFSAQQFSDYHSELNMSSLELGDSALYFCASSPGPHEQYFGPGTRLTVT.

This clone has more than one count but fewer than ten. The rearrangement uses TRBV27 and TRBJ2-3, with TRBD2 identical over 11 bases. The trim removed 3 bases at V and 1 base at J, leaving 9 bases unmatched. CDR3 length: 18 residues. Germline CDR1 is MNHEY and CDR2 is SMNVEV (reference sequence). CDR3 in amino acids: CASSFARTSGSRTDTQYF. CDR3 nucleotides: TGTGCCAGCAGTTTTGCGAGGACTAGCGGGTCCCGCACAGATACGCAGTATTTT.

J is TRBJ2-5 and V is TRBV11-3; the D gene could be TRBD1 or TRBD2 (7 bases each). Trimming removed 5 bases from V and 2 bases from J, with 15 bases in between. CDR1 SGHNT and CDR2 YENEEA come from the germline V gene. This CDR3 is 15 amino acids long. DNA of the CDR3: TGTGCCAGCAGCCGAGGGAGGGGGCGGCAAGAGACCCAGTACTTC. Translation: CASSRGRGRQETQYF.

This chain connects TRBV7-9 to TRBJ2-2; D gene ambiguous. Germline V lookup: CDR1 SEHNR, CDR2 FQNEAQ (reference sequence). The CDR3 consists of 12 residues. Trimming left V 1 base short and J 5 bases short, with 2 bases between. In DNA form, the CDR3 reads TGTGCCAGCAGCTTAGGGACCGGGGAGCTGTTTTTT. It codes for CASSLGTGELFF. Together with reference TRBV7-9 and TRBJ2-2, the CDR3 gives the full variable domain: DTGVSQNPRHKITKRGQNVTFRCDPISEHNRLYWYRQTLGQGPEFLTYFQNEAQLEKSRLLSDRFSAERPKGSFSTLEIQRTEQGDSAMYLCASSLGTGELFFGEGSRLTVL.

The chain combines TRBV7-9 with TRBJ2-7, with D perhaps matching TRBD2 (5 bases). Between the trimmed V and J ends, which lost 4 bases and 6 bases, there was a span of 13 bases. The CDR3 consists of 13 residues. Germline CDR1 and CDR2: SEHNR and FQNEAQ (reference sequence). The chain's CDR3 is CASSSERLGEQYF. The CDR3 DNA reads TGTGCCAGCAGCTCAGAGCGGTTGGGCGAGCAGTACTTC.

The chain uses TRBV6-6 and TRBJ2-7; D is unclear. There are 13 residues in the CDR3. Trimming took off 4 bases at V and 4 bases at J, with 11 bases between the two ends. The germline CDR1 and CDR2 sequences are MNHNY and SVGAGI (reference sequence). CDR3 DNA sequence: TGTGCCAGCAGTTGGACGGCCTGGTACGAGCAGTACTTC. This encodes CASSWTAWYEQYF.

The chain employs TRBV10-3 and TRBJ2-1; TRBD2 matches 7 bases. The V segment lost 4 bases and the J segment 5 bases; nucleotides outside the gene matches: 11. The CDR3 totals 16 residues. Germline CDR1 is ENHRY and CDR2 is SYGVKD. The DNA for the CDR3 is TGTGCCATCAGTGTCGAGGGAGGGCCGTTTGACAATGAGCAGTTCTTC. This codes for CAISVEGGPFDNEQFF.

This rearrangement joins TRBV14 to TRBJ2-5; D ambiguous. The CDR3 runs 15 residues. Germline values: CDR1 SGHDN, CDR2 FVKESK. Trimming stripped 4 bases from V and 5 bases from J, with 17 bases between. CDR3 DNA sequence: TGTGCCAGCAGCCGTGAACAAGCCATCTTTGAGACCCAGTACTTC. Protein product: CASSREQAIFETQYF. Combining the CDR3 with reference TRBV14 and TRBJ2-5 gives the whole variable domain EAGVTQFPSHSVIEKGQTVTLRCDPISGHDNLYWYRRVMGKEIKFLLHFVKESKQDESGMPNNRFLAERTGGTYSTLKVQPAELEDSGVYFCASSREQAIFETQYFGPGTRLLVL.

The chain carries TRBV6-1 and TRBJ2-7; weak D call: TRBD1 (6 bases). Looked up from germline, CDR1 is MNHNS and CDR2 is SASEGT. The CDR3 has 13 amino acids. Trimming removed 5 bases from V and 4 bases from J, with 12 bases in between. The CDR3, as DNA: TGTGCCAGCAGTTGGGAACAGGGATACGAGCAGTACTTC. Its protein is CASSWEQGYEQYF.

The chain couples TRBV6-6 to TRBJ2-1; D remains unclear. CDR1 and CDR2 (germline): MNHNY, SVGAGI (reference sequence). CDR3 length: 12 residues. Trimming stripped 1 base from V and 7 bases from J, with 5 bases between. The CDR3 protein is CASSYWGNEQFF. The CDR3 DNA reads TGTGCCAGCAGTTACTGGGGAAATGAGCAGTTCTTC.

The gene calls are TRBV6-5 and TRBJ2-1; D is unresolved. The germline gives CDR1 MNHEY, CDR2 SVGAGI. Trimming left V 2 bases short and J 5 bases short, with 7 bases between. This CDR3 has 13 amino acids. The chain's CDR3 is CASSYNYNNEQFF. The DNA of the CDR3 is TGTGCCAGCAGTTACAACTATAACAATGAGCAGTTCTTC.

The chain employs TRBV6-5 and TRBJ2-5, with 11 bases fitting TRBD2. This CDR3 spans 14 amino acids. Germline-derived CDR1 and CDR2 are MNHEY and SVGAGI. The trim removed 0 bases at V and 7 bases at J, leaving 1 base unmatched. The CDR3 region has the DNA TGTGCCAGCAGTTACTCAACTAGCGGGAGGACCCAGTACTTC. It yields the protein CASSYSTSGRTQYF.

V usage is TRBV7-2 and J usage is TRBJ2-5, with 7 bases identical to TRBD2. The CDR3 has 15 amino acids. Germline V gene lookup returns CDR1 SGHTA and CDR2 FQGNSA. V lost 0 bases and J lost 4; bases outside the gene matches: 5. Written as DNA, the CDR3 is TGTGCCAGCAGCTTAGCACGACTAGCTGGAGAGACCCAGTACTTC. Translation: CASSLARLAGETQYF.

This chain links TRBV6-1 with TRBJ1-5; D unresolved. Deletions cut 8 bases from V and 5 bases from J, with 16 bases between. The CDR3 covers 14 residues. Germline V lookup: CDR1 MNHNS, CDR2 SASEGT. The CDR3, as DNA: TGTGCCAGCGAACTTAGGGTCTTAGATCAGCCCCAGCATTTT. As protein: CASELRVLDQPQHF.

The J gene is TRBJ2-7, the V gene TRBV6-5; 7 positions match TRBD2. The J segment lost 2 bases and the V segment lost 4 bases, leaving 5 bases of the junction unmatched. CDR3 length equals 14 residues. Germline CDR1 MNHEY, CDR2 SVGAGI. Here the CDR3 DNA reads TGTGCCAGCAGTTTGGGGGGAGGGACCTACGAGCAGTACTTC. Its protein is CASSLGGGTYEQYF.

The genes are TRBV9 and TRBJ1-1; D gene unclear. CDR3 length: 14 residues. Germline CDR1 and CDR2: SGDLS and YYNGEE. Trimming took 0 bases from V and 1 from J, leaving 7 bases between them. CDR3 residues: CASSVVSGNTEAFF. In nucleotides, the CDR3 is TGTGCCAGCAGCGTAGTGTCCGGGAACACTGAAGCTTTCTTT.

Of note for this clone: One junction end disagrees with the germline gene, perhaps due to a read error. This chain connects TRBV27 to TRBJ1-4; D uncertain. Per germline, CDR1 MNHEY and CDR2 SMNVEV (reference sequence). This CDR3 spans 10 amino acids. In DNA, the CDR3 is TGTGCCAGCAGACCATGCCGGGCCAATTTT. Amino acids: CASRPCRANF.

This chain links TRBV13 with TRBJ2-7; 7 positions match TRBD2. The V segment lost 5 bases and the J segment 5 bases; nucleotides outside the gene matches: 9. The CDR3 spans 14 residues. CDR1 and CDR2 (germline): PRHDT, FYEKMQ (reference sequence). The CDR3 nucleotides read TGTGCCAGCAGCCCCGTCGGGGGAGGGCACGAGCAGTACTTC. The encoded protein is CASSPVGGGHEQYF. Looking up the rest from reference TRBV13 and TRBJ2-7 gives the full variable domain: AAGVIQSPRHLIKEKRETATLKCYPIPRHDTVYWYQQGPGQDPQFLISFYEKMQSDKGSIPDRFSAQQFSDYHSELNMSSLELGDSALYFCASSPVGGGHEQYFGPGTRLTVT.

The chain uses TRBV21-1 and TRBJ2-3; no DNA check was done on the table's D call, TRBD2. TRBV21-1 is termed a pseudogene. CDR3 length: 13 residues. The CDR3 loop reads CASSISCTDTQYF. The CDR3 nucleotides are TGTGCCAGCAGCATATCGTGCACAGATACGCAGTATTTT.